The entry that follows covers one T cell receptor beta chain sequence. Its antigen remains unidentified. PCR primers comprised 60 Vbeta and 13 Jbeta primers. Repertoires were generated with immunoSEQ multiplex PCR, while TCRdb's copy carries only in-frame clones and drops some. The sample consists of about 150,000 clones, around 66% of them appearing once. The sample belongs to a study of cytomegalovirus exposure and HLA in healthy donors. Study observations and caveats: The study flagged about 150 TCR beta chains as cytomegalovirus-associated.

The CDR3 contains 14 residues. Germline V lookup: CDR1 SGHDT, CDR2 YYEEEE. The junction had 3 bases not matched to a gene; V was cut back by 3 bases and J by 4 bases. The sample was PBMCs. The rearrangement joins TRBV5-6 to TRBJ1-5; 8 bases fit TRBD1. The TCR originated in a woman aged 60-70 years in good health and CMV-seronegative. CDR3 nucleotides: TGTGCCAGCAGCTGGCGGGACAGGAATCAGCCCCAGCATTTT. Its protein product is CASSWRDRNQPQHF.